This T cell receptor beta chain was observed in a study of metastatic and nonmetastatic thyroid tumors. Study at large: From malignant and benign thyroid patients, repertoires in blood and in tumor or nodule tissue were compared.

There are 14 residues in the CDR3. The V gene lost 6 bases and the J gene lost 3 bases, with 13 bases spanning the gap. CDR1 is SGHTA and CDR2 is FQGTGA in the germline V gene. Findings and limits, study-wide: TCR beta diversity was reportedly significantly higher in malignant thyroid tumors than benign nodules, in blood and tumor.

No patient had received any treatment before thyroid surgery. As processed by the authors: CDR3 was compared across clinicopathological groups, and the resulting differences were used to build a distant-metastasis classifier for papillary thyroid cancer. With MiXCR, TCRdb called clones anew from the PCR reads. TCRdb's processing, not the study's, gives the V and J calls here. The data hold about 40,000 clones, with approximately 10% observed a single time. Concerning this clone itself: What it binds is not known. A much larger clone sits a single nucleotide away, making a read error possible.

V gene TRBV7-3 combines with J gene TRBJ2-3; the D gene is possibly TRBD1 (6 bases). Sequenced sample: blood. The receptor's source is a female donor with papillary thyroid cancer or a benign thyroid nodule (not recorded which). Some clones in this sample may be carry-over from other donors' samples. The CDR3 coding sequence is TGTGCCAGCAGTAGACAGGTAGGGACAGATACGCAGTATTTT. Translation: CASSRQVGTDTQYF.